The 27 T cell receptor beta chains reported below all come from one sample, sequenced in a study of shared T cell receptors in the human thymus. Clones were read by immunoSEQ multiplex PCR, and TCRdb kept only the in-frame ones, dropping some. The table includes roughly 560,000 clones, 78% detected once. The data were also submitted as part of a second study, on human thymus T cells.

Sequencing was carried out using thymocytes. The source is a boy in the first two years of life with a congenital heart defect.

This chain links TRBV12-5 with TRBJ2-3, with 9 positions matching TRBD2. The CDR3 totals 18 residues. Germline values: CDR1 LGHNT, CDR2 FRNRAP. The junction had 13 bases not matched to a gene; V was cut back by 5 bases and J by 1 base. The CDR3 DNA follows: TGTGCTAGTGGTCTGGGGCTAGCGGGAAGAGGTGGCACAGATACGCAGTATTTT. Translation: CASGLGLAGRGGTDTQYF. The variable domain in full, completed from reference TRBV12-5 and TRBJ2-3, reads DARVTQTPRHKVTEMGQEVTMRCQPILGHNTVFWYRQTMMQGLELLAYFRNRAPLDDSGMPKDRFSAEMPDATLATLKIQPSEPRDSAVYFCASGLGLAGRGGTDTQYFGPGTRLTVL.

The chain employs TRBV4-2 and TRBJ2-2, with TRBD2 identical over 14 bases. CDR1 is LGHNA, CDR2 YNFKEQ, per germline. V gave up 3 bases and J gave up 0 bases; unmatched junction bases: 6. The CDR3 covers 19 residues. Here the CDR3 DNA reads TGTGCCAGCAGCCATTGGGGACTAGCGGGAGACCCGAACACCGGGGAGCTGTTTTTT. As protein: CASSHWGLAGDPNTGELFF.

This clone was recorded a few times. This chain joins TRBV11-2 and TRBJ2-1; 7 bases map to TRBD1. The germline V gene encodes CDR1 SGHAT and CDR2 FQNNGV. CDR3 size: 16 residues. V trimming: 5 bases; J trimming: 3 bases; junction bases outside the gene matches: 10. The CDR3 DNA follows: TGTGCCAGCAGCCCCTTGACAGGGACCCACTACAATGAGCAGTTCTTC. It specifies CASSPLTGTHYNEQFF.

In this sample, this clone turned up a few times. The chain couples TRBV11-2 to TRBJ2-7; a weak D match, TRBD2 (6 bases). The CDR3 extends over 16 amino acids. V dropped 5 bases and J dropped 1 base, with 18 bases sitting between them. Per the germline V gene, CDR1 is SGHAT and CDR2 is FQNNGV. This CDR3 reads CASSVGGFGKSYEQYF. DNA for the CDR3: TGTGCCAGCAGCGTAGGAGGGTTCGGGAAATCCTACGAGCAGTACTTC.

This clone appeared once. This rearrangement joins TRBV6-7 to TRBJ2-7, with D perhaps TRBD2 (5 bases). TRBV6-7 is an open reading frame whose function is uncertain. V was shortened by 8 bases and J by 1 base, with 21 bases between the two germline ends. The length of the CDR3 is 16 residues. CDR3 sequence: CASCQPVDCRSYEQYF. The CDR3 nucleotides are TGTGCCAGCTGCCAGCCGGTGGACTGCCGATCCTACGAGCAGTACTTC.

In this sample, this clone turned up once. This chain connects TRBV7-6 to TRBJ2-7; TRBD1 aligns across 9 bases. V shed 2 bases and J 6 bases; nucleotides not matched to a gene: 11. Germline V gene lookup returns CDR1 SGHVS and CDR2 FNYEAQ. The CDR3 runs 16 residues. The CDR3 DNA reads as TGTGCCAGCAGCTTACTGCAGGGGACAGGGCCGCGCGAGCAGTACTTC. The encoded protein is CASSLLQGTGPREQYF.

This clone was detected once. J is TRBJ2-7 and V is TRBV5-1, with 9 positions matching TRBD1. The CDR3 is 15 residues long. V trimming: 4 bases; J trimming: 2 bases; junction bases outside the gene matches: 7. CDR1 and CDR2 (germline): SGHRS, YFSETQ. This CDR3 reads CASSPKQGAPYEQYF. The CDR3 region has the DNA TGCGCCAGCAGCCCGAAACAGGGGGCTCCCTACGAGCAGTACTTC.

This sequence joins TRBV5-4 and TRBJ2-3, with D perhaps matching TRBD1 (6 bases). The germline V and J ends were trimmed by 4 bases and 5 bases, with 17 bases remaining between them. The CDR3 is 15 residues long. Germline values: CDR1 SGHNT, CDR2 YYREEE (reference sequence). In DNA form, the CDR3 reads TGTGCCAGCAGCCCCGACAGGTTCCGACAAGATACGCAGTATTTT. Its translation is CASSPDRFRQDTQYF.

CDR3 sequence (DNA): TGTGCCACCAGCAGAGGAATTAGCGGAGACCCCTACGAGCAGTACTTC. It specifies CATSRGISGDPYEQYF. The rearrangement uses TRBV15 and TRBJ2-7; D perhaps matches TRBD2 (6 bases). CDR3 length: 16 residues. CDR1 LNHNV and CDR2 YYDKDF come from the germline V gene (reference sequence). V gave up 1 base and J gave up 2 bases, with 15 bases separating them.

The rearrangement links TRBV19 to TRBJ1-2; unclear D gene. The CDR3 runs 14 residues. V lost 6 bases to trimming and J lost 4 bases, with 15 bases between them. Germline CDR1 and CDR2: LNHDA and SQIVND (reference sequence). The CDR3 loop reads CASRTGTDRYGYTF. The CDR3 region has the DNA TGTGCCAGTAGAACGGGAACCGACCGCTATGGCTACACCTTC.

The gene calls are TRBV5-8 and TRBJ2-7, with 7 bases identical to TRBD1. The CDR3 runs to 16 residues. V dropped 0 bases and J dropped 1; count of bases not matched to a gene: 7. The germline V gene has CDR1 SGHTS and CDR2 YDEGEE. CDR3 bases: TGTGCCAGCAGCTTGGGACAGGGAAAAAGGTCCTACGAGCAGTACGTC. Protein: CASSLGQGKRSYEQYV.

The CDR3 DNA reads TGTGCCAGCAGTCTGGTAGACAGGTCCTACGAGCAGTACTTC. Translating gives CASSLVDRSYEQYF. V is TRBV27 and J is TRBJ2-7; D perhaps matches TRBD1 (6 bases). The CDR3 covers 14 residues. Germline CDR1 is MNHEY and CDR2 is SMNVEV (reference sequence). The V and J ends lost 5 bases and 1 base respectively, with 12 bases between them.

The chain has TRBV5-4 and TRBJ2-7; tentatively, D is TRBD2 (6 bases). The CDR3 extends over 17 amino acids. The germline V gene has CDR1 SGHNT and CDR2 YYREEE (reference sequence). Trimming took 5 bases from V and 2 from J, leaving 23 bases between them. The chain's CDR3 is CASRQGTGREIPYEQYF. CDR3 bases: TGTGCCAGCAGGCAAGGGACGGGACGGGAGATTCCCTACGAGCAGTACTTC. Full variable domain (remainder filled in from reference TRBV5-4 and TRBJ2-7): ETGVTQSPTHLIKTRGQQVTLRCSSQSGHNTVSWYQQALGQGPQFIFQYYREEENGRGNFPPRFSGLQFPNYSSELNVNALELDDSALYLCASRQGTGREIPYEQYFGPGTRLTVT.

This sequence joins TRBV10-3 and TRBJ2-3; 8 positions agree with TRBD2. This CDR3 region has 15 residues. Unmatched junction bases numbered 8, after V lost 3 bases and J lost 6 bases. Germline-derived CDR1 and CDR2 are ENHRY and SYGVKD. The CDR3 region has the DNA TGTGCCATCAGTGAAGCCAGCGGGAGATCGGATACGCAGTATTTT. Translating it yields CAISEASGRSDTQYF.

This clone showed up just a few times. The chain recombines TRBV7-8 with TRBJ1-2; 7 bases agree with TRBD1. The CDR3 runs to 14 residues. CDR1 is SGHVS and CDR2 is FQNEAQ in the germline V gene. V was clipped by 4 bases and J by 6 bases; unmatched bases: 8. The CDR3 coding sequence is TGTGCCAGCAGCTATCGCGAGGGGGCAGATGGCTACACCTTC. It yields the protein CASSYREGADGYTF.

This clone has a handful of counts. The chain employs TRBV20-1 and TRBJ2-1; D remains unclear. Germline V gene sequence: CDR1 DFQATT, CDR2 SNEGSKA (reference sequence). The germline V and J ends were trimmed by 5 bases and 12 bases, with 14 bases remaining between them. The CDR3 sequence is 11 residues long. CDR3 in DNA: TGCAGTGCTCAGACCCCGCACAGGCAGTTCTTC. The encoded protein is CSAQTPHRQFF.

The sample holds a few counts of this clone. The chain combines TRBV30 with TRBJ1-4, with a weak D call TRBD1 (5 bases). Per the germline V gene, CDR1 is GTSNPN and CDR2 is SVGIG (reference sequence). This CDR3 is built from 14 residues. Trimming took off 1 base at V and 8 bases at J, with 14 bases between the two ends. In DNA form, the CDR3 reads TGTGCCTGGAGTGGGGGACTGTCCGTCGAAAAACTGTTTTTT. Its translation: CAWSGGLSVEKLFF.

This chain links TRBV27 with TRBJ2-7, with 10 nucleotides matching TRBD1. Looked up from germline, CDR1 is MNHEY and CDR2 is SMNVEV (reference sequence). V dropped 4 bases and J dropped 0; count of bases not matched to a gene: 6. CDR3 length: 16 residues. Written as DNA, the CDR3 is TGTGCCAGCAGTTCCCCGGACAGGGGGACCTCCTACGAGCAGTACTTC. Protein: CASSSPDRGTSYEQYF.

J is TRBJ2-1 and V is TRBV19; TRBD2 agrees at 13 bases. Losses at the gene ends were 5 bases for V and 2 bases for J; bases not matched to a gene: 12. From germline, CDR1 is LNHDA and CDR2 SQIVND (reference sequence). The CDR3 is 19 amino acids. Here the CDR3 reads CASSLGLAGEPEAYNEQFF. The CDR3 bases are TGTGCCAGTAGTCTCGGACTAGCGGGGGAGCCTGAAGCCTACAATGAGCAGTTCTTC. The full variable domain, in which reference TRBV19 and TRBJ2-1 provide the parts outside the CDR3, is DGGITQSPKYLFRKEGQNVTLSCEQNLNHDAMYWYRQDPGQGLRLIYYSQIVNDFQKGDIAEGYSVSREKKESFPLTVTSAQKNPTAFYLCASSLGLAGEPEAYNEQFFGPGTRLTVL.

The CDR3, as DNA: TGTGCCAGCAGCAAAAGCGAGACTAGCGGGCGCTCCTACGAGCAGTACTTC. Its protein is CASSKSETSGRSYEQYF. The rearrangement links TRBV21-1 to TRBJ2-7; the table's D gene call, TRBD2, was not cross checked with the DNA. TRBV21-1 is recorded as a pseudogene. The CDR3 is 17 amino acids.

V usage is TRBV4-1 and J usage is TRBJ2-3, with 8 bases fitting TRBD2. CDR3 length equals 19 residues. J gave up 1 base and V 1 base, and 13 bases lay outside the gene matches. The germline V gene encodes CDR1 MGHRA and CDR2 YSYEKL. In DNA, the CDR3 is TGCGCCAGCAGCCAAGCCATAGCGGGACCTCCCGGAGGCACAGATACGCAGTATTTT. Its translation: CASSQAIAGPPGGTDTQYF.

In this sample, this clone turned up a few times. The gene calls are TRBV15 and TRBJ2-7, with 13 nucleotides matching TRBD2. CDR3 length: 17 amino acids. The ends lost 3 bases at V and 5 bases at J; junction bases unmatched: 10. CDR1 is LNHNV, CDR2 YYDKDF, per germline (reference sequence). Written as DNA, the CDR3 is TGTGCCACCAGCAGCTCCGGACTAGCGGGAGTTCCCAACGAGCAGTACTTC. Translating gives CATSSSGLAGVPNEQYF. Full variable domain (missing parts from reference TRBV15 and TRBJ2-7): DAMVIQNPRYQVTQFGKPVTLSCSQTLNHNVMYWYQQKSSQAPKLLFHYYDKDFNNEADTPDNFQSRRPNTSFCFLDIRSPGLGDTAMYLCATSSSGLAGVPNEQYFGPGTRLTVT.

This clone is a singleton in its sample. CDR3 protein: CATSTICAGRAYNEQFF. The CDR3 region has the DNA TGTGCCACCAGCACTATTTGCGCGGGTCGGGCCTACAATGAGCAGTTCTTC. J is TRBJ2-1 and V is TRBV15, with D maybe TRBD2 (5 bases). The germline V and J ends were trimmed by 4 bases and 2 bases, with 18 bases remaining between them. Germline values: CDR1 LNHNV, CDR2 YYDKDF (reference sequence). CDR3 length: 17 amino acids. The entire variable domain, with the rest obtained from reference TRBV15 and TRBJ2-1, is as follows: DAMVIQNPRYQVTQFGKPVTLSCSQTLNHNVMYWYQQKSSQAPKLLFHYYDKDFNNEADTPDNFQSRRPNTSFCFLDIRSPGLGDTAMYLCATSTICAGRAYNEQFFGPGTRLTVL.

There are a few counts of this clone. CDR3 nucleotide sequence: TGCGCCAGCAGTCCCCGGAGCTCCACAGAGGGCGGAGATGGCTACACCTTC. It encodes CASSPRSSTEGGDGYTF. The chain recombines TRBV4-3 with TRBJ1-2; no clear D. Germline assignment: CDR1 LGHNA and CDR2 YSLEER. V was shortened by 6 bases and J by 6 bases, with 26 bases between the two germline ends. The CDR3 has 17 residues.

The chain has TRBV14 and TRBJ2-6; 9 bases are shared with TRBD2. The CDR3 contains 17 residues. Germline trimming cut 4 bases from V and 2 bases from J; bases unmatched to any gene: 6. Germline V CDR1 and CDR2: SGHDN, FVKESK. The CDR3 coding sequence is TGTGCCAGCAGCCGAGATTTAGCGGGAGCTGGGGCCAACGTCCTGACTTTC. Its protein product is CASSRDLAGAGANVLTF.

This clone was seen more than once but under ten times. This chain connects TRBV15 to TRBJ1-3; the D gene is possibly TRBD1 (6 bases). Trimming cost V 5 bases and J 4 bases, with 30 bases left between them. Looked up from germline, CDR1 is LNHNV and CDR2 is YYDKDF (reference sequence). The CDR3 is 20 residues long. CDR3 nucleotides: TGTGCCACCAGCCCTTGGTCCCGGGACATTGGTGGTCGTAACGGAAACACCATATATTTT. Translated: CATSPWSRDIGGRNGNTIYF.

The CDR3 region is CASSEGGQEQNQPQHF. DNA of the CDR3: TGTGCCAGCAGTGAAGGAGGGCAGGAGCAGAATCAGCCCCAGCATTTT. The rearrangement joins TRBV6-1 to TRBJ1-5; D is uncertain. CDR1 is MNHNS and CDR2 is SASEGT in the germline V gene. The CDR3 spans 16 residues. The germline V and J ends were trimmed by 1 base and 4 bases, with 14 bases remaining between them.